The clone carrying this T cell receptor (beta chain) turned up a few times. The germline CDR1 and CDR2 sequences are SNHLY and FYNNEI. CDR3 length: 13 amino acids. Losses at the gene ends were 10 bases for V and 4 bases for J; bases not matched to a gene: 8. This entry belongs to a study of blood T cell repertoires in COVID-19. Study information: PBMCs, B-cell-depleted T cells, or T cells were the source of the cDNA or gDNA that made up the material.

This table comes from immunoSEQ multiplex PCR, and its TCRdb copy is limited to in-frame clones, with some not included. The sample holds fewer than 200,000 clones, about four fifths seen once. The source of this sequence is a woman in her thirties or forties with COVID-19, enrolled during active disease. This chain uses TRBV2 with TRBJ1-1; 8 nucleotides align to TRBD1. The sequenced sample was peripheral blood. CDR3 DNA sequence: TGTGCCAACGACAGGGGAAGGGTCACTGAAGCTTTCTTT. It specifies CANDRGRVTEAFF.